This is a list of T cell receptor beta chains from one sample in a study of graft-versus-host responses after intestinal transplantation. TCRdb's table, derived via immunoSEQ multiplex PCR, lists solely in-frame clones and lacks some. The sample lists some 85,000 clones, 87% occurring once. Antigen specificity for these receptors is unknown. The sequencing here drew on unstimulated CD8+ T cells sorted from spleen or lymph node cells, taken before transplant. The source is a human donor who was the organ donor for an intestinal transplant. Each CDR3 is given with its conserved first and last residue. The D gene is left open where the match is weak. Clone size, where shown, is once, few, many, or a class for clones that have expanded.

size: NA
J: TRBJ1-2
V: TRBV5-5
D: NA
DNA: TGTGCCAGCAGCTTGGATGGGGGGCCCCTTAACTATGGCTACACCTTC
CDR3: CASSLDGGPLNYGYTF

size: NA
J: TRBJ2-7
V: TRBV10-3
D: NA
DNA: TGTGCCATCAGTCTCACCCAGGAGCTCTACGAGCAGTACTTC
CDR3: CAISLTQELYEQYF

size: NA
J: TRBJ1-2
V: TRBV29-1
D: NA
DNA: TGCAGCGTTGAAGGTGGGGTGAGCCACAATTGGGAGTATGGCTACACCTTC
CDR3: CSVEGGVSHNWEYGYTF

size: NA
J: TRBJ1-2
V: TRBV5-1
D: NA
DNA: TGCGCCAGCAGCCTAAAGTCATTCAGGAGACTGGGCTATGGCTACACCTTC
CDR3: CASSLKSFRRLGYGYTF

size: NA
J: TRBJ2-3
V: TRBV2
D: NA
DNA: TGTGCCACACTCGGGACGGAGGAAGGAGATACGCAGTATTTT
CDR3: CATLGTEEGDTQYF

size: NA
J: TRBJ1-5
V: TRBV5-6
D: TRBD1
DNA: TGTGCCAGCAGCCAGCAGTGGGTAGGACAGGAGGGGCAGCCCCAGCATTTT
CDR3: CASSQQWVGQEGQPQHF

size: NA
J: TRBJ2-5
V: TRBV7-9
D: NA
DNA: TGTGCCAGCAGCTCAGTGGGGACCAAACAAGAGACCCAGTACTTC
CDR3: CASSSVGTKQETQYF

size: NA
J: TRBJ2-1
V: TRBV6-5
D: TRBD2
DNA: TGTGCCAGCGGGTTAGCGGGGGGGCCAAACAATGAGCAGTTCTTC
CDR3: CASGLAGGPNNEQFF

size: NA
J: TRBJ2-7
V: TRBV7-6
D: NA
DNA: TGTGCCAGCAGCTTAGACGGGGGCGCGTCCTACGAGCAGTACTTC
CDR3: CASSLDGGASYEQYF

size: NA
J: TRBJ1-5
V: TRBV27
D: NA
DNA: TGTGCCAGCAGTCGGACATTTGAAGGGAATCAGCCCCAGCATTTT
CDR3: CASSRTFEGNQPQHF

size: NA
J: TRBJ2-7
V: TRBV2
D: TRBD2
DNA: TGTGCCAGCAGTGGGACTAGCGAAAGGTACGAGCAGTACTTC
CDR3: CASSGTSERYEQYF

size: NA
J: TRBJ2-2
V: TRBV5-6
D: NA
DNA: TGTGCCAGCAGCTTCGGGAATACGGCCGGGGAGCTGTTTTTT
CDR3: CASSFGNTAGELFF

size: NA
J: TRBJ2-5
V: TRBV2
D: TRBD2
DNA: TGTGCCAGCACTCCCACCCGGACTAGCGGGGGTCTCAGAGGGGAGACCCAGTACTTC
CDR3: CASTPTRTSGGLRGETQYF

size: NA
J: TRBJ2-1
V: TRBV7-8
D: TRBD2
DNA: TGTGCCAGCAGCGGTCGGGGGGGCGTGAATGAGCAGTTCTTC
CDR3: CASSGRGGVNEQFF

size: once
J: TRBJ1-1
V: TRBV6-1
D: NA
DNA: TGTGCCAGCAGGGGTCTAGACGGGACTGAAGCTTTCTTT
CDR3: CASRGLDGTEAFF

size: NA
J: TRBJ1-1
V: TRBV5-1
D: NA
DNA: TGCGCCAGCAGCTTGGTTATGAACACTGAAGCTTTCTTT
CDR3: CASSLVMNTEAFF

size: NA
J: TRBJ2-1
V: TRBV15
D: NA
DNA: TGTGCCACCAGCAGTTCCTCCTGGACTATGTCTAGCAATGAGCAGTTCTTC
CDR3: CATSSSSWTMSSNEQFF

size: NA
J: TRBJ2-1
V: TRBV7-2
D: NA
DNA: TGTGCCAGCAGCCCTACGGTGCGGGGCGGGTCCTACAATGAGCAGTTCTTC
CDR3: CASSPTVRGGSYNEQFF

size: once
J: TRBJ1-5
V: TRBV28
D: NA
DNA: TGTGCCACTCGGACCTCCGAGACGCATCAGCCCCAGCATTTT
CDR3: CATRTSETHQPQHF

size: once
J: TRBJ1-1
V: TRBV7-9
D: NA
DNA: TGTGCCAGCAGCTGGCGTGGGATAAAGGTAGCTTTCTTT
CDR3: CASSWRGIKVAFF

size: NA
J: TRBJ2-2
V: TRBV25-1
D: NA
DNA: TGTGCCAGCAGCCTATCTGATACCGGGGAGCTGTTTTTT
CDR3: CASSLSDTGELFF

size: once
J: TRBJ2-7
V: TRBV7-8
D: NA
DNA: TGTGCCAGCAGCTTAATTACGGGCGAGCAGTACTTC
CDR3: CASSLITGEQYF